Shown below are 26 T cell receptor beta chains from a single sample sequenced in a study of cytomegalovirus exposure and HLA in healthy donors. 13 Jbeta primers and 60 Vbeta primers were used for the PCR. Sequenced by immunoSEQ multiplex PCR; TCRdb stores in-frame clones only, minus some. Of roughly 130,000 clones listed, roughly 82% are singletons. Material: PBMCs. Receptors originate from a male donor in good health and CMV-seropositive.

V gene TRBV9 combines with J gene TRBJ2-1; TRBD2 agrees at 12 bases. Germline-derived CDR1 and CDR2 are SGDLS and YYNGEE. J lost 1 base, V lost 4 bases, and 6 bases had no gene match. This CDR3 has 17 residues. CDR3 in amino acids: CASSPRLAGVSYNEQFF. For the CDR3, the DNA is TGTGCCAGCAGCCCGCGACTAGCGGGAGTTTCCTACAATGAGCAGTTCTTC.

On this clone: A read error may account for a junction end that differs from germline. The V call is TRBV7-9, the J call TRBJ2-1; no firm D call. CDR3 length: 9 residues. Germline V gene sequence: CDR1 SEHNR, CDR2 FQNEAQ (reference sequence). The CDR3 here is CSSSSDFLF. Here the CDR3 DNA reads TGTTCCAGCAGCTCCGACTTTCTCTTC.

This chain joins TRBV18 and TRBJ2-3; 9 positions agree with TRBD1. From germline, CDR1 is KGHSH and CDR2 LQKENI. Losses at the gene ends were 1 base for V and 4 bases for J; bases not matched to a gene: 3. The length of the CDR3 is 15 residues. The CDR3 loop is CASSPQQGAADTQYF. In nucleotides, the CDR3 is TGTGCCAGCTCACCACAACAGGGGGCCGCAGATACGCAGTATTTT.

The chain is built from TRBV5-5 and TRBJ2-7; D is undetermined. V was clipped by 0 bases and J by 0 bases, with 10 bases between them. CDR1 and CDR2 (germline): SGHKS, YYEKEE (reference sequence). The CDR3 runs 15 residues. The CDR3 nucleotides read TGTGCCAGCAGCTTGGGGTCGGTGAGCTCCTACGAGCAGTACTTC. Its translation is CASSLGSVSSYEQYF.

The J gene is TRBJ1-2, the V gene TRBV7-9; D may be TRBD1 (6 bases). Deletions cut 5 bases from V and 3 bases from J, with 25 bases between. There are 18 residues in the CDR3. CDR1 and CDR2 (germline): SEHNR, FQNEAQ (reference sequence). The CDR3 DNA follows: TGTGCCAGCAGCCTCTTATCCGCAGGGGAGGGCCTAGACTATGGCTACACCTTC. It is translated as CASSLLSAGEGLDYGYTF.

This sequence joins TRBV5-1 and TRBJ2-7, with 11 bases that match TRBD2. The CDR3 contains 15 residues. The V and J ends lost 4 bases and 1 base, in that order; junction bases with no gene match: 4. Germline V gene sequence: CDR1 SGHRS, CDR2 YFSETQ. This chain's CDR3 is CASSRGTSGSYEQYF. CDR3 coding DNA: TGCGCCAGCAGCCGAGGGACTAGCGGATCCTACGAGCAGTACTTC.

The DNA for the CDR3 is TGTGCCAGCAGAGCAGGGGGCGGACAGCCCCAGCATTTT. Amino acids: CASRAGGGQPQHF. The V and J genes are TRBV28 and TRBJ1-5, with 8 positions matching TRBD1. V lost 6 bases to trimming and J lost 7 bases; unmatched junction nucleotides: 5. The CDR3 is 13 amino acids. Per germline, CDR1 MDHEN and CDR2 SYDVKM.

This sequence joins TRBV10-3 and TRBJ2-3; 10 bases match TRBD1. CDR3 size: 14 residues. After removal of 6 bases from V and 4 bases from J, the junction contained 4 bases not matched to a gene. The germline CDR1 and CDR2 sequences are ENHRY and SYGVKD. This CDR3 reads CAIRGDRGSDTQYF. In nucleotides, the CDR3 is TGTGCCATCAGAGGGGACAGGGGATCAGATACGCAGTATTTT.

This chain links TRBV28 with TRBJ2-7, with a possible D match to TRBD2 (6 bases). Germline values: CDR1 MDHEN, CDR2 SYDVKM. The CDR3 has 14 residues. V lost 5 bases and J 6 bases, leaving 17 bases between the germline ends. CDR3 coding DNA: TGTGCCAGCAGTCGTCCTCCCTCCGGGGGCGAGCAGTACTTC. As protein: CASSRPPSGGEQYF. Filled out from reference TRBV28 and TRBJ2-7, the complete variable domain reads DVKVTQSSRYLVKRTGEKVFLECVQDMDHENMFWYRQDPGLGLRLIYFSYDVKMKEKGDIPEGYSVSREKKERFSLILESASTNQTSMYLCASSRPPSGGEQYFGPGTRLTVT.

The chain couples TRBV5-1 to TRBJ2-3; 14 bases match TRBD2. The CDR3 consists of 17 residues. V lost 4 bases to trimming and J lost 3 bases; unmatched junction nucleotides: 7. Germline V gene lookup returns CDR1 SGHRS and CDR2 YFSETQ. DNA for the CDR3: TGCGCCAGCAGCCCCGGGACTAGCGGGAGTCCTACAGATACGCAGTATTTT. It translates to CASSPGTSGSPTDTQYF.

The CDR3 DNA reads as TGTGCCAGCAGCTTTACCCTCACGACTAGCGGGAGAGGGGAGACCCAGTACTTC. Translation gives CASSFTLTTSGRGETQYF. V is TRBV13 and J is TRBJ2-5; 12 nucleotides match TRBD2. The CDR3 is 18 amino acids. Germline assignment: CDR1 PRHDT and CDR2 FYEKMQ (reference sequence). J gave up 5 bases and V 3 bases, and 13 bases lay outside the gene matches.

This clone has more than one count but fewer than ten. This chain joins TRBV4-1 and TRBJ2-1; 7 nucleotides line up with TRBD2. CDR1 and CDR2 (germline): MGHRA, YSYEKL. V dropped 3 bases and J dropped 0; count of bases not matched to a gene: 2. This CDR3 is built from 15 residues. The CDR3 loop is CASSQRTSSYNEQFF. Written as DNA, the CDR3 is TGCGCCAGCAGCCAGAGGACTAGCTCCTACAATGAGCAGTTCTTC.

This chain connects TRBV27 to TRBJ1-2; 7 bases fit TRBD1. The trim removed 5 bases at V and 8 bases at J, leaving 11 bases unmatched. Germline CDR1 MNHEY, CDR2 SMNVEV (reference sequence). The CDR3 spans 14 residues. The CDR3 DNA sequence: TGTGCCAGCAGTAAGACAGGGCTGGTGTGGGGCTACACCTTC. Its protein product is CASSKTGLVWGYTF.

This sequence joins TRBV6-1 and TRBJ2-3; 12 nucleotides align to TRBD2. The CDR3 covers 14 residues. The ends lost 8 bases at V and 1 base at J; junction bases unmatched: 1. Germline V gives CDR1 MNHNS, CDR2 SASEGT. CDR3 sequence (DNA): TGTGCCAGCTGGACTAGCGGGGGCACAGATACGCAGTATTTT. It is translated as CASWTSGGTDTQYF.

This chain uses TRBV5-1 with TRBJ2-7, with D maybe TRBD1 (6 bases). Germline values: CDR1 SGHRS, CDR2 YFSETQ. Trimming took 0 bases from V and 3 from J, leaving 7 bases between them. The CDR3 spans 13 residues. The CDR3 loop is CASSLGGGYEQYF. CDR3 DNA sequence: TGCGCCAGCAGCTTGGGAGGGGGCTACGAGCAGTACTTC.

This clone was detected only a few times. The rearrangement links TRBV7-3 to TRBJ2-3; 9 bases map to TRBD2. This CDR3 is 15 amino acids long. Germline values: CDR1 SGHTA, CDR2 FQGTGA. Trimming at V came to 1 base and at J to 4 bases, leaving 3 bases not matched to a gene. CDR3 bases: TGTGCCAGCAGCTTAATTAGCGGGAGTGCAGATACGCAGTATTTT. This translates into CASSLISGSADTQYF. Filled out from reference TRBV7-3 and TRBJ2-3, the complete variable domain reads GAGVSQTPSNKVTEKGKYVELRCDPISGHTALYWYRQSLGQGPEFLIYFQGTGAADDSGLPNDRFFAVRPEGSVSTLKIQRTERGDSAVYLCASSLISGSADTQYFGPGTRLTVL.

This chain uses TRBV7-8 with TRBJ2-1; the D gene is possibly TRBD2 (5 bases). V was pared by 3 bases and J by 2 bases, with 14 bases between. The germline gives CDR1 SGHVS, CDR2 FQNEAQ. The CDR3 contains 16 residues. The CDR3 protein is CASSLEVGGTYNEQFF. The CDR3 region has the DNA TGTGCCAGCAGCTTGGAGGTAGGCGGCACCTACAATGAGCAGTTCTTC.

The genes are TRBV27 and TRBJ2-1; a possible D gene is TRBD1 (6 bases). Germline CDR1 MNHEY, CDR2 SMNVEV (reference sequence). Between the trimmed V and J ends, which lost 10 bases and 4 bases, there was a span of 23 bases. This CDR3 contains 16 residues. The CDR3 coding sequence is TGTGCCATATCTCTTAAAAGGACAGATCGATACAATGAGCAGTTCTTC. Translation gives CAISLKRTDRYNEQFF.

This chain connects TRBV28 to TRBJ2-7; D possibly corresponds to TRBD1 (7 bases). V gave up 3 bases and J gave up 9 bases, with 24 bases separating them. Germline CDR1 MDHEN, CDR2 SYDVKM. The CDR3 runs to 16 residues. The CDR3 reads CASSFRGLRQGVGQYF. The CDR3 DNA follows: TGTGCCAGCAGTTTTCGGGGGCTGAGACAGGGAGTCGGGCAGTACTTC.

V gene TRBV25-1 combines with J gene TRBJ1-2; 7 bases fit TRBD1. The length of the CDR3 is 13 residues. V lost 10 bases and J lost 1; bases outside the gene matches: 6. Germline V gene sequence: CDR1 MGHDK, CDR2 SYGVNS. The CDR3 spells CATTRDSNYGYTF. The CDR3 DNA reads TGTGCCACCACCAGGGACAGTAACTATGGCTACACCTTC.

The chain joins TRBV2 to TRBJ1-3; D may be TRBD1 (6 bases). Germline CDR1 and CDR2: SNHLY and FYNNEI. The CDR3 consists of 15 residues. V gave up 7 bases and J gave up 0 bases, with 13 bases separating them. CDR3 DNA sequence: TGTGCCAGCAAGGGGCAGGGGCGCTCTGGAAACACCATATATTTT. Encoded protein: CASKGQGRSGNTIYF.

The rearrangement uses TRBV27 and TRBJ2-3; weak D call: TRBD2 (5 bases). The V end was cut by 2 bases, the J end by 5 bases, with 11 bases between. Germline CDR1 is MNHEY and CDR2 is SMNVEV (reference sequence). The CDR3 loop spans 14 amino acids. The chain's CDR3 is CASSLNRREDTQYF. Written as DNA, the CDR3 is TGTGCCAGCAGTTTAAACAGACGGGAAGATACGCAGTATTTT.

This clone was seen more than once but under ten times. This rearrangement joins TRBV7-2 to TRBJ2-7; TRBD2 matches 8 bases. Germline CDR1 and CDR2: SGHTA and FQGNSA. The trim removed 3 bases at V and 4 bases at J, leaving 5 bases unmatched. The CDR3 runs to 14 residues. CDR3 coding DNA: TGTGCCAGCAGCTTTTTTTCGGGAGGGTACGAGCAGTACTTC. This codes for CASSFFSGGYEQYF.

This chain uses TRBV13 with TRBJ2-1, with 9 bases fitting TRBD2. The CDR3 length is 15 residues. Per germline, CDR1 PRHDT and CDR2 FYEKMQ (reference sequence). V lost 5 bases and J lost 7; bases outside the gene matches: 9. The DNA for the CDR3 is TGTGCCAGCAGCCCCAGACTAGCGGCAGGGAATGAGCAGTTCTTC. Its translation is CASSPRLAAGNEQFF.

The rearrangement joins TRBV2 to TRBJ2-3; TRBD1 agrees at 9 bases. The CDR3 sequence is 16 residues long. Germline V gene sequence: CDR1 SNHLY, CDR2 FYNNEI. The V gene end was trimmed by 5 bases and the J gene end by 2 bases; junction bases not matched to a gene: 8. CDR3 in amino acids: CASSPQGALVTDTQYF. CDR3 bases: TGTGCCAGCAGTCCACAGGGGGCGCTGGTCACAGATACGCAGTATTTT.

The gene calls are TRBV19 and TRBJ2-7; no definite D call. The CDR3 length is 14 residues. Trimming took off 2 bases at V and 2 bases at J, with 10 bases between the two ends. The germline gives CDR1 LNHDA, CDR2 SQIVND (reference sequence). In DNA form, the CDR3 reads TGTGCCAGTAGTATAACACAATACACCTACGAGCAGTACTTC. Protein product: CASSITQYTYEQYF.